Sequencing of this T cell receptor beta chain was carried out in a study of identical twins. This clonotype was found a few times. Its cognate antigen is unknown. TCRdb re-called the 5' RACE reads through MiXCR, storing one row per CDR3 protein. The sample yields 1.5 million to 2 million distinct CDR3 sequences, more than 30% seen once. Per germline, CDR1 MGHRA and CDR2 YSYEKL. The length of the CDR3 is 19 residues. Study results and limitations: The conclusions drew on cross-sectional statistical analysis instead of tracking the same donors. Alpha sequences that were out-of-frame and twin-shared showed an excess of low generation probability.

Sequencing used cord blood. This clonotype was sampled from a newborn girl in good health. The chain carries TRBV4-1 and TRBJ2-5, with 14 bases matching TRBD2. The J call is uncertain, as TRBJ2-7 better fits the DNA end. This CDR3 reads CASSQVGLAGGPRLHEQYF. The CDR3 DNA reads TGCGCCAGCAGCCAAGTCGGACTAGCGGGGGGACCGAGGCTACACGAGCAGTACTTC.